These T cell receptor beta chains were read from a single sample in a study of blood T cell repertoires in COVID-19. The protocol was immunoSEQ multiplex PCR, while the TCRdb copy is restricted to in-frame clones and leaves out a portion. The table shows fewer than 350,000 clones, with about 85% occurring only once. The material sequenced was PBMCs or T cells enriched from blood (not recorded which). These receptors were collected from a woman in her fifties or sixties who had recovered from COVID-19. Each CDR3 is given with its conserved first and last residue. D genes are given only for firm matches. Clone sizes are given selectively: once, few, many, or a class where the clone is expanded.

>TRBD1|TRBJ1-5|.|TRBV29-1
TGCAGCGTTGCCTCCGGGACAGACAATCAGCCCCAGCATTTT
CSVASGTDNQPQHF
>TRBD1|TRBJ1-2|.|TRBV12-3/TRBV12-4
TGTGCCAGCAGACCTACAGGGGTTGTGGGCTACACCTTC
CASRPTGVVGYTF
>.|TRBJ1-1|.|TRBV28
TGTGCCAGCACCCCAGACAGAAATGAAGCTTTCTTT
CASTPDRNEAFF
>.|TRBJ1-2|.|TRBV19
TGTGCCACACGGAGCTATGGCTACACCTTC
CATRSYGYTF
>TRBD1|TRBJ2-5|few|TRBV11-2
TGTGCCAGCAGTCCAGGGGGCCGTCAAGAGACCCAGTACTTC
CASSPGGRQETQYF
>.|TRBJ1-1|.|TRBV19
TGTGCCAGTTATACAGGGTCGGCCACTGAAGCTTTCTTT
CASYTGSATEAFF
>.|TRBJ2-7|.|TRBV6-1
TGTGCCAGCAGTGAATACAGGTACGAGCAGTACTTC
CASSEYRYEQYF
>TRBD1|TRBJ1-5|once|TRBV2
TGTGCCAGCAGGGGGACAGGGCTCCAGCCCCAGCATTTT
CASRGTGLQPQHF
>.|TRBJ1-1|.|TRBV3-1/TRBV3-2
TGTGCCAGCAGCCAAGTCTCAGGGTTCACTGAAGCTTTCTTT
CASSQVSGFTEAFF
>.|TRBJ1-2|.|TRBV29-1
TGCAGCGTTGAAGAAGCGGTGTATGGCTACACCTTC
CSVEEAVYGYTF
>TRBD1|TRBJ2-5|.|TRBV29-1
TGCAGCGTTGCGGACAGGTGGGTCGTGGAGACCCAGTACTTC
CSVADRWVVETQYF
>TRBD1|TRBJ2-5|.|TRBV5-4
TGTGCCAGCAGCCGAGACAGGGCCCAAGAGACCCAGTACTTC
CASSRDRAQETQYF
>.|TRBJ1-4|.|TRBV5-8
TGTGCCAGCAGCCGAAAGCGGACAGACCGGACTAATGAAAAACTGTTTTTT
CASSRKRTDRTNEKLFF
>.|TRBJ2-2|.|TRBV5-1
TGCGCCAGCAGCTTGGAGGGGTCCATGGGCACCGGGGAGCTGTTTTTT
CASSLEGSMGTGELFF
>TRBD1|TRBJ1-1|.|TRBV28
TGTGCCAGCAGTTTGGTCGACAGGGCCGCTTTCTTT
CASSLVDRAAFF
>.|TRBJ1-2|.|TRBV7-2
TGTGCCAGCAGCTTTGGATCCCCGACACAGGGTGCGGGTGGCTACACCTTC
CASSFGSPTQGAGGYTF
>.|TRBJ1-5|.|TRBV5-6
TGTGCCAGCAGCTCGGGAGGGGCGGGTCAGCCCCAGCATTTT
CASSSGGAGQPQHF
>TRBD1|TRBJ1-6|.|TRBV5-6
TGTGCCAGCAGCTTGGACAGGGGGAATTCACCCCTCCACTTT
CASSLDRGNSPLHF
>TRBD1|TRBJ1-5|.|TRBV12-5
TGTGCTAGTGCCACTGAGGGGACAGGCCTTTATAGCAATCAGCCCCAGCATTTT
CASATEGTGLYSNQPQHF
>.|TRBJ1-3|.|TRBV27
TGTGCCAGCAGTTTAACACCAGGAAACACCATATATTTT
CASSLTPGNTIYF
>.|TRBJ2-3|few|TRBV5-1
TGCGCCAGCAGCTTGGGGAGGTCCTCAGATACGCAGTATTTT
CASSLGRSSDTQYF
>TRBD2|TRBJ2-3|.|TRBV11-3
TGTGCCAGCAGCCCCATAGCGGGAGGATCACCAGATACGCAGTATTTT
CASSPIAGGSPDTQYF
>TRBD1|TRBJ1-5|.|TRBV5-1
TGCGCCAGCACCCTCCCCGGACAGGGATCGGGAGGCAGCAATCAGCCCCAGCATTTT
CASTLPGQGSGGSNQPQHF
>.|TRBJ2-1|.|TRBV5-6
TGTGCCAGCAGCCCGGAGCCAGGGCGGAGGGATGAGCAGTTCTTC
CASSPEPGRRDEQFF
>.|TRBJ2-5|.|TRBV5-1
TGCGCCAGCAGCTTAAGACAGACTCAGGAGACCCAGTACTTC
CASSLRQTQETQYF
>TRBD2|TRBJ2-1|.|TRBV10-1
TGCGCCAGCAGCACCGGACTAGCCTACAATGAGCAGTTCTTC
CASSTGLAYNEQFF
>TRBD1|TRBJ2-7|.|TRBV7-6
TGTGCCAGCAGCCGAGTGACAGGGGGCTACGAGCAGTACTTC
CASSRVTGGYEQYF
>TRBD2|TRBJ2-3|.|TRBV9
TGTGCCAGCAGCGTAGGACTAGCGGATACGCAGTATTTT
CASSVGLADTQYF
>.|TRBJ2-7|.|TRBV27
TGTGCCAGCAGTTTCGTTGGGGCTACCTACGAGCAGTACTTC
CASSFVGATYEQYF
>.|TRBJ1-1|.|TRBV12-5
TGTGCTAGTGGTTTGGGCAGGAACACTGAAGCTTTCTTT
CASGLGRNTEAFF
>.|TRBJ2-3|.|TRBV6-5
TGTGCCAGCAGCCCCCGACAGCCACCTACGCAGTATTTT
CASSPRQPPTQYF
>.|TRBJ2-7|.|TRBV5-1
TGCGCCAGCAGAAGAGACAGACTGCTGGGCGAGCAGTACTTC
CASRRDRLLGEQYF
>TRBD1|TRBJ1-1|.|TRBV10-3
TGTGCCATCAGTGAGTCGGGGACAGGGCTTGTAGGCACTGAAGCTTTCTTT
CAISESGTGLVGTEAFF
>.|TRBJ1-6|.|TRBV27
TGTGCCAGCAGGGCCGCTTATAATTCACCCCTCCACTTT
CASRAAYNSPLHF
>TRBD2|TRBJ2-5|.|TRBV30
TGTGCCTGGGGCCCGGGACTAGCGGGAATGAAGGGAGAGACCCAGTACTTC
CAWGPGLAGMKGETQYF
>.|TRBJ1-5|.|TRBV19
TGTGCCAGTAGTATATCGGTTAGGCAGGGGAATCAGCCCCAGCATTTT
CASSISVRQGNQPQHF
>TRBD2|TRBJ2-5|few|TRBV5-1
TGCGCCAGCAGCTTGACTAGCGGCCAAGAGACCCAGTACTTC
CASSLTSGQETQYF
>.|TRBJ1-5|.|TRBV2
TGTGCCAGCAAACCGGGGGATTTAGGCAATCAGCCCCAGCATTTT
CASKPGDLGNQPQHF
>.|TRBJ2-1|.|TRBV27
TGTGCCAGCAGTTACGGAGAGAGCTCCTACAATGAGCAGTTCTTC
CASSYGESSYNEQFF
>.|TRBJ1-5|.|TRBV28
TGTGCCAGCAGTTCCCTAATCAGGGTAGCGGAGCCCCAGCATTTT
CASSSLIRVAEPQHF
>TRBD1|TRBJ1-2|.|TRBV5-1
TGCGCCAGCAGCTTGGAGCCTGGGACAGGGTATAGCTATGGCTACACCTTC
CASSLEPGTGYSYGYTF
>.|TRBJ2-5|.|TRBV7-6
TGTGCCAGCAGCGCGACAGAGCAAGAGACCCAGTACTTC
CASSATEQETQYF
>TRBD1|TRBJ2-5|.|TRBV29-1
TGCAGCGCTAACAGGGGGCTCATGGAGACCCAGTACTTC
CSANRGLMETQYF
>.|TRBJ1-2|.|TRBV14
TGTGCCAGCAGCCCGCCACTCGGAACGGGGTATGGCTACACCTTC
CASSPPLGTGYGYTF
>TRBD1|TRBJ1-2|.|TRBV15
TGTGCCACCAGCATATCCCAGGGGGCTGCGGCCCATGGCTACACCTTC
CATSISQGAAAHGYTF
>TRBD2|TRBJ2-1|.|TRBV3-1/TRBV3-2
TGTGCCAGCAGCCAGGGGGGGACTAGCAGATACAATGAGCAGTTCTTC
CASSQGGTSRYNEQFF